The count of the clone carrying this TCR beta chain is one. Its specificity is unknown. Per the germline V gene, CDR1 is SGHDT and CDR2 is YYEEEE. Trimming cost V 1 base and J 0 bases, with 8 bases left between them. This CDR3 spans 15 amino acids. This record comes from a study of tumor-infiltrating lymphocytes in localized non-small cell lung cancer. The study's findings and limits: Only some patients had TCR sequencing, depending on available tissue.

TCRdb's copy holds only in-frame clones and misses some; the assay was immunoSEQ multiplex PCR. The sample records approximately 12,000 clones, around 68% being singletons. The genes are TRBV5-6 and TRBJ2-1; D unresolved. Sequenced: lung tumor tissue. This TCR was sampled from a human donor with non-small cell lung cancer. The CDR3 DNA sequence: TGTGCCAGCAGCTTGCTGTCGAGCTCCTACAATGAGCAGTTCTTC. It translates to CASSLLSSSYNEQFF.